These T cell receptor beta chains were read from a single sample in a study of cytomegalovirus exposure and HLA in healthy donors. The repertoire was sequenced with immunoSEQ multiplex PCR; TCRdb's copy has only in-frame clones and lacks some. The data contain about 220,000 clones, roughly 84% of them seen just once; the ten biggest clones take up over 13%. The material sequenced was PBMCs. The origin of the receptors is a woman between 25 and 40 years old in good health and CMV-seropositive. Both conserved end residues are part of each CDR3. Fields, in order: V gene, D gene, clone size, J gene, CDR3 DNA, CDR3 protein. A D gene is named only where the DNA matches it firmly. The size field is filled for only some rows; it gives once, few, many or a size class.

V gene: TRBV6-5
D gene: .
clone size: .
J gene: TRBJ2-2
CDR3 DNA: TGTGCCAGCAGTTACTCCCCGAACACCGGGGAGCTGTTTTTT
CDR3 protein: CASSYSPNTGELFF

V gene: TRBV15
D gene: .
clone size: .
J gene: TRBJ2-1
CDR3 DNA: TGTGCCACCAGCAGAGTGAACTCGGTCAATGAGCAGTTCTTC
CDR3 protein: CATSRVNSVNEQFF

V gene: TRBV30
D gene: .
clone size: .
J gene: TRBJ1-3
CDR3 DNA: TGTGCCTGGAGTGAGTCTTCAGGAAACACCATATATTTT
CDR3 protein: CAWSESSGNTIYF

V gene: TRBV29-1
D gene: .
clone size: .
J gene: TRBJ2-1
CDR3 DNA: TGCAGCGGTACTGTGGGCCATGAGCAGTTCTTC
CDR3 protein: CSGTVGHEQFF

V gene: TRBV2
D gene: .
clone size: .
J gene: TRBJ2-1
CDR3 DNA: TGTGCCCGAAACAGGGTGGCCTCCTACAATGAGCAGTTCTTC
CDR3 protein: CARNRVASYNEQFF

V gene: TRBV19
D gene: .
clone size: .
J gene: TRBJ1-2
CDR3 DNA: TGTGCCAGTAGTACTACCCTCCCTGGGAGCTATGGCTACACCTTC
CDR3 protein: CASSTTLPGSYGYTF

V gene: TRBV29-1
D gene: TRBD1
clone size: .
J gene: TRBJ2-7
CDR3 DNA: TGCAGCGCAGCAGACAGGGGGGAAGGCGAGCAGTACTTC
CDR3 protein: CSAADRGEGEQYF

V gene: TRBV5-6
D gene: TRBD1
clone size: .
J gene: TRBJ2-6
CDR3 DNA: TGTGCCAGCAGCCTCGGGACAGGGGCTGGGGCCAACGTCCTGACTTTC
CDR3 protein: CASSLGTGAGANVLTF

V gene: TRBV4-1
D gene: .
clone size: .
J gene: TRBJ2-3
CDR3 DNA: TGCGCCAGCAGCCAATTTACGGGATCCGGAGATACGCAGTATTTT
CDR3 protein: CASSQFTGSGDTQYF

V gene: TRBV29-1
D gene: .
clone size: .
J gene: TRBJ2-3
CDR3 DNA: TGCAGCGGGTGGGACATGAGAATCACAGATACGCAGTATTTT
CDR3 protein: CSGWDMRITDTQYF

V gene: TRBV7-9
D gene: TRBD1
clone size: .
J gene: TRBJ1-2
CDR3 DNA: TGTGCCAGCAGGTGGACAGGGGATTCATCCCTCGCGCTGTATGGCTACACCTTC
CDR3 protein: CASRWTGDSSLALYGYTF

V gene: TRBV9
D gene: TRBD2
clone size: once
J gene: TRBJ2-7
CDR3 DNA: TGTGCCAGCAGCCCAAGCGGGAGTTGGGACGAGCAGTACTTC
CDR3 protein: CASSPSGSWDEQYF

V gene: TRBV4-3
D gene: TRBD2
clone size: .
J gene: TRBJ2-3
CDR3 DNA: TGCGCCAGCAGCCAAGATGATTTACGGGAGGGCCCCCCAGATACGCAGTATTTT
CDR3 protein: CASSQDDLREGPPDTQYF

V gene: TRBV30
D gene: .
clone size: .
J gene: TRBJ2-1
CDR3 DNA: TGTGCCTGGAGCAGGAGCTCCTACAATGAGCAGTTCTTC
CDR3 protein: CAWSRSSYNEQFF

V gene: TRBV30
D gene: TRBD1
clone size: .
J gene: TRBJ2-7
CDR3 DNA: TGTGCCTGGAGTTTAGACAGGGGGCTGAGCGAGCAGTACTTC
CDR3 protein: CAWSLDRGLSEQYF

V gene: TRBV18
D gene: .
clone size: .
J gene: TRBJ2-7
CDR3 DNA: TGTGCCAGCTCACCCCTACGGGGCAACTTCCCCTACGAGCAGTACTTC
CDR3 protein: CASSPLRGNFPYEQYF

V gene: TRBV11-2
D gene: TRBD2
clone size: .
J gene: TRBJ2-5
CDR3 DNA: TGTGCCAGCAGCTTAGGGCCGGGAGGAGAGACCCAGTACTTC
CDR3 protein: CASSLGPGGETQYF

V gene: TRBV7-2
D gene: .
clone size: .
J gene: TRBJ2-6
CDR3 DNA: TGTGCCAGCGCGTATGAGCTTTGGGCCAACGTCCTGACTTTC
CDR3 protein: CASAYELWANVLTF

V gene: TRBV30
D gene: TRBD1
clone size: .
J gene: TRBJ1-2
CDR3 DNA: TGTGCCTGGGCCGGACAGGTCCCTGGCTACACCTTC
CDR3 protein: CAWAGQVPGYTF

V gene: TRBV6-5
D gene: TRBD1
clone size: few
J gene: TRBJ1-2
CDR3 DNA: TGTGCCAGCAGCATCACGACAGGGTATGATGGCTACACCTTC
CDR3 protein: CASSITTGYDGYTF

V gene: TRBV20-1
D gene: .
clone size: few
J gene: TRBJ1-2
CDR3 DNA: TGCAGTGCTATCCTAAACTATGGCTACACCTTC
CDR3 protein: CSAILNYGYTF

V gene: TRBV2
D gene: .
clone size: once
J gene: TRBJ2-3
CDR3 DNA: TGTGCCAGCATGCCATCGGGGTTTACAGATACGCAGTATTTT
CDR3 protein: CASMPSGFTDTQYF

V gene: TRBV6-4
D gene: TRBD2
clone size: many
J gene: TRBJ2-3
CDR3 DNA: TGTGCCAGCAGTGCCGGGAGGGACGGCACAGATACGCAGTATTTT
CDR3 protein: CASSAGRDGTDTQYF

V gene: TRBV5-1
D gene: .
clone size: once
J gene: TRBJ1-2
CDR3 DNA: TGCGCCAGCAGCTTGGGAGCGGGGACTTATGGCTACACCTTC
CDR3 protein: CASSLGAGTYGYTF

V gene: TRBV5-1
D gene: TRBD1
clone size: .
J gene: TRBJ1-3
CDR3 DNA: TGCGCCAGCAGCGGGGGACAGGGGGCCAACACCATATATTTT
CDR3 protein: CASSGGQGANTIYF

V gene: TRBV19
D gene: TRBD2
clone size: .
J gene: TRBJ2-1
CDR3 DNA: TGTGCCAGTAACACGGGAGGGCCTTTTGAGCAGTTCTTC
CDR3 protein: CASNTGGPFEQFF

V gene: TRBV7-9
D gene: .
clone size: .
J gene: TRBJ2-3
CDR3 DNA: TGTGCCAGCAGCTTGACAGATACGCAGTATTTT
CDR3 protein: CASSLTDTQYF

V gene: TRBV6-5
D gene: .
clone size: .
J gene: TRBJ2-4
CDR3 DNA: TGTGCCAGCAGTCGAGGTGGGGAGGCCGGGAACATTCAGTACTTC
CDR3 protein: CASSRGGEAGNIQYF

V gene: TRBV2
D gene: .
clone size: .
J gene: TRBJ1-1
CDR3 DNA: TGTGCCAGCAGTGCCCTAACAGGGCTGGGTACTGAAGCTTTCTTT
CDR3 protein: CASSALTGLGTEAFF

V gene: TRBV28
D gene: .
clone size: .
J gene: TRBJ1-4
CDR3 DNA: TGTGCCAGCAGCCCCGGACAGTTGAATGAAAAACTGTTTTTT
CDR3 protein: CASSPGQLNEKLFF

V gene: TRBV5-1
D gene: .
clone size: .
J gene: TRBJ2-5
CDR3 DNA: TGCGCCAGCAGCTTGGTAACAGTACAAGAGACCCAGTACTTC
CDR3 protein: CASSLVTVQETQYF

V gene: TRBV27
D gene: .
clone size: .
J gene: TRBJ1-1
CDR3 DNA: TGTGCCAGCAGTTTAGGGTCATCCCCCCCCACTTTT
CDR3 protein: CASSLGSSPPTF

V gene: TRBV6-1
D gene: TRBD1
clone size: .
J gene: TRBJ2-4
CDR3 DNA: TGTGCCAGCAGTACCGGACAGGATATAGACATTCAGTACTTC
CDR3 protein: CASSTGQDIDIQYF

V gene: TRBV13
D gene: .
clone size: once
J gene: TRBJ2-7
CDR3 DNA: TGTGCCAGCAGCCTGGGCCATGAGGGCGTAAACGAGCAGTACTTC
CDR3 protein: CASSLGHEGVNEQYF

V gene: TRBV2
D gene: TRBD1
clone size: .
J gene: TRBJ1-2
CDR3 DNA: TGTGCCAGCAAGAGGACAGGGTTGGAAAATGGCTACACCTTC
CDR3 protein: CASKRTGLENGYTF

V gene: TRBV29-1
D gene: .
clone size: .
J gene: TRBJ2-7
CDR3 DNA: TGCAGCGTTGAAGTGGGGGGGCACGAGCAGTACTTC
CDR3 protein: CSVEVGGHEQYF

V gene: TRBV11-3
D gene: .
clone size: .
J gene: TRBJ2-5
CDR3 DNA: TGTGCCAGCAGCGGTCAGGGATTAGAGACCCAGTACTTC
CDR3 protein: CASSGQGLETQYF

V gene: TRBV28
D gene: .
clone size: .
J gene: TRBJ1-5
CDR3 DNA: TGTGCCAGCAGTTTATTGAGTAGCAATCAGCCCCAGCATTTT
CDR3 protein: CASSLLSSNQPQHF

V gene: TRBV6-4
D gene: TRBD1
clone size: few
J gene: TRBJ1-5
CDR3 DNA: TGTGCCAGCAGTGAGGCGGCCAGGGGGTTCTATCAGCCCCAGCATTTT
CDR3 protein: CASSEAARGFYQPQHF

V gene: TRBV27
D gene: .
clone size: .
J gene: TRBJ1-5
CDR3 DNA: TGTGCCAGCAGTTTGGATAGGGGTCAGCCCCAGCATTTT
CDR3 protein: CASSLDRGQPQHF

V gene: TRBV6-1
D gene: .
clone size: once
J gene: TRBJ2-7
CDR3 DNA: TGTGCCAGCAGTGAAGACTGGGGGTTCACGGCCCTCGAGCAGTACTTC
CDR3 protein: CASSEDWGFTALEQYF

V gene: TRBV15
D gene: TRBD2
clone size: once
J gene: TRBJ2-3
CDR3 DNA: TGTGCCACCAGCAGGGCGGGACTAGCGAACGCAGATACGCAGTATTTT
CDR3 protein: CATSRAGLANADTQYF

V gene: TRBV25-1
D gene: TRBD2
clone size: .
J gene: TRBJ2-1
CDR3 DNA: TGTGCCAGCAGTGTGGCGGGAGGGCCTGTCAATGAGCAGTTCTTC
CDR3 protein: CASSVAGGPVNEQFF

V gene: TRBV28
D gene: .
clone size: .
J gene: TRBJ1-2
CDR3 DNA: TGTGCCAGCAGTCAGAATACAGGACGCTATGGCTACACCTTC
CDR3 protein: CASSQNTGRYGYTF

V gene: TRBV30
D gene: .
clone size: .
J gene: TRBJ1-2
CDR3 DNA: TGTGCCTGGAAACAGAACTATGGCTACACCTTC
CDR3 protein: CAWKQNYGYTF

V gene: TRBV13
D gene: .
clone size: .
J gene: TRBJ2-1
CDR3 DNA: TGTGCCAGCACTGGAGGGAGTAATGAGCAGTTCTTC
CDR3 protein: CASTGGSNEQFF

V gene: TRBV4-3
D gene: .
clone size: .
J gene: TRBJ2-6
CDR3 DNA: TGCGCCAGCAGCCAAGACCCCGGGGCTGGGGCCAACGTCCTGACTTTC
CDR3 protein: CASSQDPGAGANVLTF

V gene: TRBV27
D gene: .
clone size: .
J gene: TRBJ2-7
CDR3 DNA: TGTGCCAGCAGTTTATCCGGACCTCGGGGAGAGCAGTACTTC
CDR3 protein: CASSLSGPRGEQYF

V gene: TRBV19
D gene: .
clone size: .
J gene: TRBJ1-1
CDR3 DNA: TGTGCCAGTAGTCTAGGGATAAAAGCTTTCTTT
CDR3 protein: CASSLGIKAFF

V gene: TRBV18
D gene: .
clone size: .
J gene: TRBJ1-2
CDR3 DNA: TGTGCCAGCTCACCGGCGGAGGCTCGAGGCTACACCTTC
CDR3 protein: CASSPAEARGYTF

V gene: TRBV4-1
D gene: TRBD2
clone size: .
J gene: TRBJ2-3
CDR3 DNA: TGCGCCAGCAGTGGACGTCCACTAGCGGTTAGCACAGATACGCAGTATTTT
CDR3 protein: CASSGRPLAVSTDTQYF

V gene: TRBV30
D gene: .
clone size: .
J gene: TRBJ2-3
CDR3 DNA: TGTGCCTGGAACCGGGACGGTCATAGCACAGATACGCAGTATTTT
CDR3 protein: CAWNRDGHSTDTQYF